Presented here are 22 T cell receptor beta chains from one specimen sequenced in a study of CD8+CD57+ T cells in acquired aplastic anemia. Genomic DNA provided the template from which TCR beta VDJ and CDR3 profiles were obtained. Each CDR3 protein gets one entry after TCRdb re-called the reads with MiXCR. Found here are about 48,000 distinct CDR3 sequences, roughly 69% of them singletons; the top ten hold under 40%. The sample was sorted CD4+, CD8+, or CD8+CD57+ T cells (not recorded which) from PBMCs. These TCRs come from a human donor in good health, serving as a control.

The table lists this clonotype with many counts. This chain connects TRBV30 to TRBJ2-7, with 7 nucleotides matching TRBD1. V lost 1 base and J lost 2; bases outside the gene matches: 2. The CDR3 is 13 residues long. The germline V gene encodes CDR1 GTSNPN and CDR2 SVGIG (reference sequence). In DNA form, the CDR3 reads TGTGCCTGGAGTGGGGACAGAGCCTACGAGCAGTACTTC. Translating it yields CAWSGDRAYEQYF.

This chain's CDR3 is CASSPSGYTF. As DNA, the CDR3 is TGTGCCAGCAGCCCCAGTGGCTACACCTTC. This rearrangement joins TRBV2 to TRBJ1-2; D gene unclear. This CDR3 comprises 10 residues. Germline CDR1 reads SNHLY; CDR2 reads FYNNEI. V dropped 6 bases and J dropped 7 bases, with 6 bases sitting between them.

This clonotype has a handful of counts. The chain links TRBV7-6 to TRBJ1-5; D is uncertain. The V and J ends lost 1 base and 0 bases respectively, with 7 bases between them. The CDR3 totals 15 residues. CDR1 and CDR2 from the germline V gene are SGHVS and FNYEAQ. CDR3 in amino acids: CASSLGDASNQPQHF. CDR3 bases: TGTGCCAGCAGCTTAGGAGACGCTAGCAATCAGCCCCAGCATTTT. The whole variable domain, remainder taken from reference TRBV7-6 and TRBJ1-5, is GAGVSQSPRYKVTKRGQDVALRCDPISGHVSLYWYRQALGQGPEFLTYFNYEAQQDKSGLPNDRFSAERPEGSISTLTIQRTEQRDSAMYRCASSLGDASNQPQHFGDGTRLSIL.

This sequence joins TRBV10-1 and TRBJ1-6; D perhaps matches TRBD1 (5 bases). Germline CDR1 WNHNN, CDR2 SYGVQD (reference sequence). The V end lost 4 bases, the J end lost 8 bases, and 9 bases lay between the germline ends. The CDR3 totals 13 residues. The CDR3 DNA is TGCGCCAGCAGTGCGGGGCGAGATTCACCCCTCCACTTT. It encodes CASSAGRDSPLHF.

Regarding this clonotype: Likely a read error: the CDR3 ends without its conserved phenylalanine or tryptophan. This rearrangement joins TRBV19 to TRBJ1-2, with D uncertain. Germline V gene lookup returns CDR1 LNHDA and CDR2 SQIVND (reference sequence). The CDR3 totals 12 residues. Trimming shortened V by 5 bases and J by 8 bases, and 12 bases separated the two germline ends. This chain's CDR3 is CASSDPWFGYTS. DNA of the CDR3: TGTGCCAGTAGTGATCCCTGGTTCGGCTACACCTCC.

This rearrangement joins TRBV29-1 to TRBJ1-1, with D unclear. The CDR3 runs 14 residues. CDR1 is SQVTM and CDR2 is ANQGSEA in the germline V gene. V lost 6 bases, J lost 8 bases, and 22 bases lay in between. The CDR3: CSVSSVEVATEAFF. CDR3 DNA: TGCAGCGTCAGCAGCGTTGAGGTCGCCACCGAAGCTTTCTTT. Full variable domain (missing parts from reference TRBV29-1 and TRBJ1-1): SAVISQKPSRDICQRGTSLTIQCQVDSQVTMMFWYRQQPGQSLTLIATANQGSEATYESGFVIDKFPISRPNLTFSTLTVSNMSPEDSSIYLCSVSSVEVATEAFFGQGTRLTVV.

The V gene is TRBV5-1, the J gene TRBJ1-1, with a weak D call TRBD1 (5 bases). Trimming removed 5 bases from V and 0 bases from J, with 8 bases in between. Germline V CDR1 and CDR2: SGHRS, YFSETQ. The CDR3 runs 13 residues. The CDR3 region has the DNA TGCGCCAGCAGAGAGGGGTTGAACACTGAAGCTTTCTTT. Protein product: CASREGLNTEAFF.

With regard to this clonotype: One end of the junction is discordant with germline, which a read error may explain. The chain has TRBV10-3 and TRBJ1-4, with 7 bases fitting TRBD1. The length of the CDR3 is 12 residues. CDR1 ENHRY and CDR2 SYGVKD come from the germline V gene. The CDR3 nucleotides read TGTGCCATCCAGGGGGAGGGTGAAGAACTGTTTTTT. Translation: CAIQGEGEELFF.

DNA of the CDR3: TGTGCCAACCGTAGTGGGACCGGGGAGCTGTTTTTT. Amino acids: CANRSGTGELFF. This chain connects TRBV10-3 to TRBJ2-2; D not resolved. The CDR3 runs to 12 residues. The V end lost 10 bases, the J end lost 5 bases, and 11 bases lay between the germline ends. CDR1 is ENHRY and CDR2 is SYGVKD in the germline V gene.

The J gene is TRBJ2-1, the V gene TRBV19, with a tentative D call TRBD1 (5 bases). CDR3 size: 12 residues. Germline CDR1 and CDR2: LNHDA and SQIVND (reference sequence). V was cut by 2 bases and J by 8 bases, with 7 bases left in between. CDR3 bases: TGTGCCAGTAGTATACAGGGCCATGAGCAGTTCTTC. This encodes CASSIQGHEQFF. Drawing the rest from reference TRBV19 and TRBJ2-1, the complete variable domain is DGGITQSPKYLFRKEGQNVTLSCEQNLNHDAMYWYRQDPGQGLRLIYYSQIVNDFQKGDIAEGYSVSREKKESFPLTVTSAQKNPTAFYLCASSIQGHEQFFGPGTRLTVL.

The V call is TRBV29-1, the J call TRBJ1-2, with D unclear. Per the germline V gene, CDR1 is SQVTM and CDR2 is ANQGSEA. The V gene lost 7 bases and the J gene lost 10 bases, with 19 bases spanning the gap. The CDR3 contains 12 residues. CDR3 sequence (DNA): TGCAGCGCCCAAGGACGGGCCCATTCCTACACCTTC. Protein sequence: CSAQGRAHSYTF.

This CDR3 reads CARGGGAEAEAFF. The CDR3, as DNA: TGTGCCAGGGGCGGGGGGGCTGAAGCTGAAGCTTTCTTT. The J gene is TRBJ1-1, the V gene TRBV2, with D possibly matching TRBD1 (6 bases). The CDR3 covers 13 residues. Germline values: CDR1 SNHLY, CDR2 FYNNEI. V lost 9 bases to trimming and J lost 6 bases, with 17 bases between them.

The count of this clonotype is one. The rearrangement joins TRBV4-1 to TRBJ1-3, with a possible D match to TRBD1 (5 bases). The CDR3 length is 15 residues. V was pared by 0 bases and J by 4 bases, with 10 bases between. Germline lookup yields CDR1 MGHRA and CDR2 YSYEKL. The CDR3 protein is CASSQDAGSGNTIYF. DNA of the CDR3: TGCGCCAGCAGCCAAGATGCAGGGTCCGGAAACACCATATATTTT.

The V gene is TRBV19, the J gene TRBJ1-6; the D gene is possibly TRBD1 (5 bases). Trimming took 3 bases from V and 10 from J, leaving 13 bases between them. CDR1 is LNHDA, CDR2 SQIVND, per germline (reference sequence). The CDR3 sequence is 14 residues long. CDR3: CASSISGAQSPLHF. CDR3 nucleotide sequence: TGTGCCAGTAGTATTTCTGGGGCCCAATCACCCCTCCACTTT.

About this clonotype: The junction does not match germline at one end; this may be a read error. The gene calls are TRBV10-2 and TRBJ1-2; D remains ambiguous. Germline V lookup: CDR1 WSHSY, CDR2 SAAADI. The CDR3 runs to 13 residues. The CDR3 region has the DNA TGCGCCAGCAGTGAGGGGCCGGACTATGGCTACATCTTC. Translated: CASSEGPDYGYIF.

The chain couples TRBV7-2 to TRBJ1-1; D is uncertain. V lost 2 bases and J lost 3, with 13 bases in between. This CDR3 is 15 amino acids long. Germline V gene sequence: CDR1 SGHTA, CDR2 FQGNSA. CDR3 bases: TGTGCCAGCAGCTTACCAAAAGGGAGGGACACTGAAGCTTTCTTT. Residues: CASSLPKGRDTEAFF.

The chain uses TRBV5-1 and TRBJ1-1, with D tentatively TRBD1 (5 bases). The germline V gene encodes CDR1 SGHRS and CDR2 YFSETQ. The CDR3 covers 14 residues. V dropped 0 bases and J dropped 4 bases, with 10 bases sitting between them. CDR3 in amino acids: CASSLAGGATEAFF. The CDR3 region has the DNA TGCGCCAGCAGCTTGGCGGGGGGAGCCACTGAAGCTTTCTTT. The variable domain in full, with the rest retrieved from reference TRBV5-1 and TRBJ1-1, is KAGVTQTPRYLIKTRGQQVTLSCSPISGHRSVSWYQQTPGQGLQFLFEYFSETQRNKGNFPGRFSGRQFSNSRSEMNVSTLELGDSALYLCASSLAGGATEAFFGQGTRLTVV.

This clonotype was counted ten times or more. The gene calls are TRBV5-1 and TRBJ2-4; D not resolved. This CDR3 region has 14 residues. V lost 1 base, J lost 0 bases, and 5 bases lay in between. Germline V lookup: CDR1 SGHRS, CDR2 YFSETQ. The CDR3 region is CASSLTLAKNIQYF. In DNA, the CDR3 is TGCGCCAGCAGCTTGACGCTAGCCAAAAACATTCAGTACTTC.

The chain carries TRBV7-2 and TRBJ1-2; D is unresolved. V was trimmed by 1 base and J by 2 bases, leaving 8 bases between them. CDR1 SGHTA and CDR2 FQGNSA come from the germline V gene. The CDR3 runs to 14 residues. In DNA form, the CDR3 reads TGTGCCAGCAGCTTAGTTGCGGGGAACTATGGCTACACCTTC. It yields the protein CASSLVAGNYGYTF.

A remark on this clonotype: One junction end disagrees with the germline gene, perhaps due to a read error. The CDR3 DNA sequence: TGTGCCAGCAGCACAGGTGCCTTTCAGCCCATTTTC. It translates to CASSTGAFQPIF. The J gene is TRBJ2-7, the V gene TRBV25-1, with D possibly being TRBD1 (5 bases). Per the germline V gene, CDR1 is MGHDK and CDR2 is SYGVNS. The CDR3 is 12 amino acids.

This chain links TRBV30 with TRBJ1-2, with D unclear. The CDR3 has 11 amino acids. Germline V gives CDR1 GTSNPN, CDR2 SVGIG (reference sequence). V gave up 0 bases and J gave up 2 bases, with 1 base separating them. CDR3 residues: CAWSVNYGYTF. CDR3 nucleotides: TGTGCCTGGAGTGTAAACTATGGCTACACCTTC.

This clonotype was seen at least ten times. This chain joins TRBV30 and TRBJ2-7; a weak D match, TRBD2 (6 bases). CDR3 length: 12 residues. Trimming left V 1 base short and J 3 bases short, with 7 bases between. Germline V gene data show CDR1 as GTSNPN and CDR2 as SVGIG (reference sequence). In DNA, the CDR3 is TGTGCCTGGAGTGGGGGGGACTACGAGCAGTACTTC. It yields the protein CAWSGGDYEQYF.